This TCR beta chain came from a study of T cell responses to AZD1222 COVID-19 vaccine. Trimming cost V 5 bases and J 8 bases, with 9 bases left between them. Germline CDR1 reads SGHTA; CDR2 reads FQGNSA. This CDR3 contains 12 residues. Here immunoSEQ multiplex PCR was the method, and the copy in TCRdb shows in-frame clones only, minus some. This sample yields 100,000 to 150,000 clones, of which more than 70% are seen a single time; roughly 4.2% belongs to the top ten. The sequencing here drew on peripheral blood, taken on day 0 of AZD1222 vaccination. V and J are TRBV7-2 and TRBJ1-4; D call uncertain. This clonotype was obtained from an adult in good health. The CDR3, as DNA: TGTGCCAGCAGCCCTTTGGGGGAAAAACTGTTTTTT. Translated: CASSPLGEKLFF. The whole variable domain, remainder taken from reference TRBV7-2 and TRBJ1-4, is GAGVSQSPSNKVTEKGKDVELRCDPISGHTALYWYRQSLGQGLEFLIYFQGNSAPDKSGLPSDRFSAERTGGSVSTLTIQRTQQEDSAVYLCASSPLGEKLFFGSGTQLSVL.